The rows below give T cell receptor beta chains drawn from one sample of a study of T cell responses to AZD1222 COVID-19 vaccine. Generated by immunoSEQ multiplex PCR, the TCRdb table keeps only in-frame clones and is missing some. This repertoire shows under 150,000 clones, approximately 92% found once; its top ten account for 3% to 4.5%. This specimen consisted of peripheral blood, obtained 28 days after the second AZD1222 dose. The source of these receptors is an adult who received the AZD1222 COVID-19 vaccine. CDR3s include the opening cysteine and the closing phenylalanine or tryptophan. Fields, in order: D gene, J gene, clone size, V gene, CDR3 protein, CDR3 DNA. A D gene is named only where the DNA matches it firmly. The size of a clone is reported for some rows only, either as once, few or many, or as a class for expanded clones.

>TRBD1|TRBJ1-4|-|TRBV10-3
CAISDKGAVSNEKLFF
TGTGCCATCAGTGACAAGGGGGCGGTATCTAATGAAAAACTGTTTTTT
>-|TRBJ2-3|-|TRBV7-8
CASSVKLAPADTQYF
TGTGCCAGCAGCGTCAAACTAGCTCCAGCAGATACGCAGTATTTT
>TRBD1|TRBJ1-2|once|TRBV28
CASMTGNYGYTF
TGTGCCAGCATGACAGGGAACTATGGCTACACCTTC
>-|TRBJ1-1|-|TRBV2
CASSAPQAGRSEAFF
TGTGCCAGCAGTGCACCTCAAGCAGGGAGGTCTGAAGCTTTCTTT
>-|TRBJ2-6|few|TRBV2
CASSASRSGSGANVLTF
TGTGCCAGCAGTGCATCTCGCTCCGGGTCTGGGGCCAACGTCCTGACTTTC
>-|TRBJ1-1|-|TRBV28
CASQGGGTEAFF
TGTGCCAGCCAAGGGGGGGGCACTGAAGCTTTCTTT
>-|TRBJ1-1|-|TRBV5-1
CASSLGRNTEAFF
TGCGCCAGCAGCTTGGGCAGGAACACTGAAGCTTTCTTT
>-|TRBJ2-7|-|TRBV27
CASRTGGLYEQYF
TGTGCCAGCAGAACGGGCGGGCTCTACGAGCAGTACTTC
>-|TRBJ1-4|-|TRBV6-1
CASSDASGVEKLFF
TGTGCCAGCAGTGATGCTTCAGGGGTCGAAAAACTGTTTTTT
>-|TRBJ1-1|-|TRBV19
CASSPSPGRRGDTEAFF
TGTGCCAGTAGTCCATCCCCGGGACGGAGAGGTGACACTGAAGCTTTCTTT
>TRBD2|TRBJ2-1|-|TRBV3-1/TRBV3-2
CASSQRGGRANEQFF
TGTGCCAGCAGCCAGAGGGGCGGGAGGGCTAATGAGCAGTTCTTC
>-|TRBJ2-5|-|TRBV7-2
CASSQEETQYF
TGTGCCAGCAGCCAGGAGGAGACCCAGTACTTC
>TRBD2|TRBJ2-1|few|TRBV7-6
CASSLIHGTSGYNEQFF
TGTGCCAGCAGCTTAATTCACGGGACTAGCGGATACAATGAGCAGTTCTTC
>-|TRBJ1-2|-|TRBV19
CASTDPNYGYTF
TGTGCCAGTACCGACCCTAACTATGGCTACACCTTC
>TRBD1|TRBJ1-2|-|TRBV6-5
CASNPGGGNYGYTF
TGTGCCAGCAACCCAGGGGGAGGGAACTATGGCTACACCTTC
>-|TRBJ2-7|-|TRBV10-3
CAISESTDSYEQYF
TGTGCCATCAGTGAGTCGACGGACTCCTACGAGCAGTACTTC
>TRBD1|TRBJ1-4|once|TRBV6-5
CASSYSKGGQEKLFF
TGTGCCAGCAGTTACTCGAAAGGGGGACAGGAAAAACTGTTTTTT
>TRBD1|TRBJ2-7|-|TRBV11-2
CASSSSDRVYEQYF
TGTGCCAGCAGCTCGTCGGACAGGGTGTACGAGCAGTACTTC
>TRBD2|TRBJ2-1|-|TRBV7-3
CASSSRSGGSSYNEQFF
TGTGCCAGCAGCTCTCGTAGCGGGGGTAGCTCCTACAATGAGCAGTTCTTC
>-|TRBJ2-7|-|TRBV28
CASKGRTYEQYF
TGTGCCAGCAAGGGGCGCACCTACGAGCAGTACTTC
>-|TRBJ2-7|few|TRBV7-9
CASRPDRAYEQYF
TGTGCCAGCAGGCCGGACAGAGCCTACGAGCAGTACTTC
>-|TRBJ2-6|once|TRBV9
CASRLDSVPSGANVLTF
TGTGCCAGCAGACTCGACAGCGTTCCCTCTGGGGCCAACGTCCTGACTTTC
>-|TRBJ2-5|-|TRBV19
CASSLRLQETQYF
TGTGCCAGTAGTCTTCGTCTCCAAGAGACCCAGTACTTC
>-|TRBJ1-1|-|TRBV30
CAWSLTGWGTEAFF
TGTGCCTGGAGTCTAACAGGGTGGGGCACTGAAGCTTTCTTT
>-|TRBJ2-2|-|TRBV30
CAVPSGVGTGELFF
TGTGCCGTCCCGTCGGGGGTGGGCACCGGGGAGCTGTTTTTT
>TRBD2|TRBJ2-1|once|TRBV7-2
CASSFSGLAGESEQFF
TGTGCCAGCAGCTTCTCGGGACTAGCGGGAGAAAGTGAGCAGTTCTTC
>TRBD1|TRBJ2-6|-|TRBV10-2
CASSRTGQPPPSGANVLTF
TGCGCCAGCAGCCGAACGGGACAGCCACCACCCTCTGGGGCCAACGTCCTGACTTTC
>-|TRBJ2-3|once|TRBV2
CASSQGSRDTQYF
TGTGCCAGCAGTCAGGGATCGAGAGATACGCAGTATTTT
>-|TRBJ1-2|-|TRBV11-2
CASSLEAGSGGYTF
TGTGCCAGCAGCTTAGAGGCGGGATCGGGGGGCTACACCTTC
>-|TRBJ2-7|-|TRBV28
CASSPMARVYEQYF
TGTGCCAGCAGTCCGATGGCTCGGGTCTACGAGCAGTACTTC
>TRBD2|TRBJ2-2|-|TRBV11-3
CASSLDAGEGTGELFF
TGTGCCAGCAGCTTAGATGCGGGAGAAGGGACCGGGGAGCTGTTTTTT
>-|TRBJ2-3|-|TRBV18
CASSPQGGEADTQYF
TGTGCCAGCTCACCACAGGGGGGAGAGGCAGATACGCAGTATTTT
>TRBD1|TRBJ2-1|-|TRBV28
CASSADRGRRYEQFF
TGTGCCAGCAGTGCGGACAGGGGGCGTAGGTATGAGCAGTTCTTC
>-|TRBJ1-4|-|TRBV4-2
CASSQDFEETPLFF
TGTGCCAGCAGCCAAGATTTCGAAGAAACCCCGCTGTTTTTT
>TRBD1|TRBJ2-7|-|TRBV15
CATSREPGGASYEQYF
TGTGCCACCAGCAGAGAACCAGGGGGCGCATCCTACGAGCAGTACTTC
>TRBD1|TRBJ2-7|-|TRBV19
CASSTSGTGSYEQYF
TGTGCCAGTAGTACCTCCGGGACAGGGTCCTACGAGCAGTACTTC
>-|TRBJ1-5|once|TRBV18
CASSEGSGNQPQHF
TGTGCCAGCTCGGAGGGTTCGGGCAATCAGCCCCAGCATTTT
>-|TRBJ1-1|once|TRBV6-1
CASSEDGTNTEAFF
TGTGCCAGCAGTGAAGACGGCACGAACACTGAAGCTTTCTTT
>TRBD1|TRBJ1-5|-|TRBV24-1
CATSVGQGNQPQHF
TGTGCCACCAGTGTCGGACAGGGCAATCAGCCCCAGCATTTT
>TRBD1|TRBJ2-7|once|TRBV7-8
CASSRDRAYEQYF
TGTGCCAGCAGCCGGGACAGGGCCTACGAGCAGTACTTC
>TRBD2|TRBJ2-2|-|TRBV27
CASRRTGTSGTGELFF
TGTGCCAGCAGACGAACCGGGACTAGCGGGACCGGGGAGCTGTTTTTT
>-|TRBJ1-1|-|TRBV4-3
CASSHTDLMNTEAFF
TGCGCCAGCAGCCACACAGATCTCATGAACACTGAAGCTTTCTTT
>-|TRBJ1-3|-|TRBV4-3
CASSQGHLSRAGNTIYF
TGCGCCAGCAGCCAAGGACACCTTTCGCGTGCGGGAAACACCATATATTTT
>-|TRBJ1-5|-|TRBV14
CASSRINQPQHF
TGTGCCAGCAGCCGGATCAATCAGCCCCAGCATTTT
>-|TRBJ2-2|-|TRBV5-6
CASSFRLNTGELFF
TGTGCCAGCAGCTTTCGACTGAACACCGGGGAGCTGTTTTTT
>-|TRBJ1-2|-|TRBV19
CASRRAEGYTF
TGTGCCAGCAGGAGGGCAGAGGGCTACACCTTC
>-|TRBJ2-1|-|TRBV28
CASSFARSYNEQFF
TGTGCCAGCAGTTTTGCCAGGTCCTACAATGAGCAGTTCTTC
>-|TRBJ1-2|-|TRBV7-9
CASSLAIDYGYTF
TGTGCCAGCAGCTTAGCTATAGACTATGGCTACACCTTC
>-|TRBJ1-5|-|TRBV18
CASSMGGGNQPQHF
TGTGCCAGCTCAATGGGAGGGGGCAATCAGCCCCAGCATTTT
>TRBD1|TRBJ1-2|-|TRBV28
CASSSLTWTGLSGYTF
TGTGCCAGCAGTTCCTTGACATGGACAGGGCTGTCCGGCTACACCTTC
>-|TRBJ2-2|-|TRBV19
CATRSSNTGELFF
TGTGCCACCCGAAGCAGTAACACCGGGGAGCTGTTTTTT
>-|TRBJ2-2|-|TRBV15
CATSRQRRENTGELFF
TGTGCCACCAGCAGACAACGGCGGGAGAACACCGGGGAGCTGTTTTTT
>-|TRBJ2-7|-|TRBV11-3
CASSLVSGPSYEQYF
TGTGCCAGCAGCTTAGTCTCCGGACCCTCCTACGAGCAGTACTTC
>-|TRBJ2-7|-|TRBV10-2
CASSYSYEQYF
TGCGCCAGCAGTTACAGCTACGAGCAGTACTTC
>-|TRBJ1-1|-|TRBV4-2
CASSQDRTKNTEAFF
TGTGCCAGCAGCCAAGATAGGACAAAGAACACTGAAGCTTTCTTT